This T cell receptor (beta chain) was observed in a study of glioma-infiltrating T cells. Overall study findings and caveats: Gliomas, especially low-grade, showed above-expected tissue-blood divergence; non-neoplastic patients showed below. Tissue and blood shared very few CDR3 sequences.

TCR alpha and beta CDR3 regions were amplified from RNA using iRepertoire nested multiplex PCR. Tissue mRNA or PBMC total RNA, roughly 95-400 ng, went into one-step reverse transcription and amplification. Using its own MiXCR run on the multiplex PCR reads, TCRdb lists one record per CDR3 protein. The data hold around 43,000 distinct CDR3 sequences, with approximately 20% observed a single time. This clonotype was detected ten times or more. What it binds is unknown. The TCR comes from a human donor with low-grade glioma or glioblastoma, undergoing nonglioma brain surgery, or in good health (not recorded which). Sequenced material: glioma tissue, nonneoplastic brain tissue, or PBMCs (not recorded which).

In nucleotides, the CDR3 is TGTGCCAGTAGTCTGGGACTAGTGCCTACGAACAATGAGCAGTTCTTC. Translation: CASSLGLVPTNNEQFF. The V gene is TRBV19, the J gene TRBJ2-1; TRBD2 matches 8 bases. Per germline, CDR1 LNHDA and CDR2 SQIVND (reference sequence). V trimming: 5 bases; J trimming: 5 bases; junction bases outside the gene matches: 11. The CDR3 loop spans 16 amino acids.